The 31 T cell receptor beta chains listed next were all sequenced from one sample in a study of blood T cell repertoires in COVID-19. Generated by immunoSEQ multiplex PCR, the TCRdb table keeps only in-frame clones and is missing some. The sample holds about 260,000 clones, 80% to 85% seen once. Specimen: peripheral blood. These receptors came from a man aged 55 to 69 with acute or convalescent COVID-19.

In its sample, this clone was seen a few times. The chain has TRBV29-1 and TRBJ1-5, with D uncertain. Germline CDR1 and CDR2: SQVTM and ANQGSEA. Trimming left V 6 bases short and J 0 bases short, with 9 bases between. This CDR3 spans 13 amino acids. CDR3 in DNA: TGCAGCGTCGGACTCAATAGCAATCAGCCCCAGCATTTT. Translating it yields CSVGLNSNQPQHF.

J is TRBJ1-2 and V is TRBV29-1; D is possibly TRBD1 (5 bases). Trimming cost V 3 bases and J 7 bases, with 9 bases left between them. This CDR3 has 11 amino acids. Germline V gives CDR1 SQVTM, CDR2 ANQGSEA. The CDR3 DNA sequence: TGCAGCGTTGATGAAGGGGTTGGCTACACCTTC. As protein: CSVDEGVGYTF. The full variable domain, with the rest looked up from reference TRBV29-1 and TRBJ1-2, is SAVISQKPSRDICQRGTSLTIQCQVDSQVTMMFWYRQQPGQSLTLIATANQGSEATYESGFVIDKFPISRPNLTFSTLTVSNMSPEDSSIYLCSVDEGVGYTFGSGTRLTVV.

The genes are TRBV23-1 and TRBJ2-3, with 13 bases that match TRBD2. TRBV23-1 is labeled an ORF, and its function is uncertain. V was pared by 4 bases and J by 1 base, with 2 bases of the junction left unmatched. CDR3 size: 16 residues. CDR3 in amino acids: CASSRGLAGCTDTQYF. The CDR3 DNA follows: TGCGCCAGCAGTCGGGGACTAGCGGGGTGCACAGATACGCAGTATTTT.

The chain recombines TRBV10-3 with TRBJ1-6; 8 bases are a match to TRBD1. Germline trimming cut 10 bases from V and 14 bases from J; bases unmatched to any gene: 19. Germline V gene sequence: CDR1 ENHRY, CDR2 SYGVKD. The CDR3 is 15 amino acids. CDR3 region: CASHFGQGNLASLHF. The CDR3 DNA sequence: TGTGCCAGTCACTTCGGACAGGGAAACCTGGCTTCCCTCCACTTT.

The rearrangement links TRBV28 to TRBJ2-2; 9 bases agree with TRBD2. The CDR3 is 15 residues long. V lost 4 bases to trimming and J lost 4 bases; unmatched junction nucleotides: 4. Germline lookup yields CDR1 MDHEN and CDR2 SYDVKM. Here the CDR3 reads CASSSKLAGTGELFF. DNA of the CDR3: TGTGCCAGCAGTTCTAAACTAGCGGGCACCGGGGAGCTGTTTTTT.

The rearrangement links TRBV19 to TRBJ1-2; no firm D call. The V and J ends lost 3 bases and 4 bases respectively, with 12 bases between them. The CDR3 is 14 amino acids. CDR1 and CDR2 from the germline V gene are LNHDA and SQIVND (reference sequence). CDR3 protein: CASSMVNSFYGYTF. CDR3 DNA: TGTGCCAGTAGTATGGTGAACAGTTTCTATGGCTACACCTTC.

V and J are TRBV20-1 and TRBJ2-7; 7 nucleotides agree with TRBD1. The CDR3 is 12 residues long. Trimming at V came to 3 bases and at J to 6 bases, leaving 5 bases not matched to a gene. Germline values: CDR1 DFQATT, CDR2 SNEGSKA (reference sequence). In nucleotides, the CDR3 is TGCAGTGCTAGTAGGGCAGGGGGCGAGCAGTACTTC. It specifies CSASRAGGEQYF.

With respect to this clone: One end of the junction is discordant with germline, which a read error may explain. Other DNA sequences in this specimen translate into the identical CDR3. The gene calls are TRBV4-3 and TRBJ1-1, with D uncertain. Germline loops: CDR1 LGHNA, CDR2 YSLEER. The CDR3 runs 15 residues. CDR3 loop: CASSQAPGMNTEAFF. In DNA, the CDR3 is TGCGCCAGCAGCCAAGCCCCGGGTATGAACACTGAAGCTTTCTTC.

This clone was seen more than once but under ten times. V and J are TRBV4-2 and TRBJ2-6; the match to TRBD1 covers 7 bases. Germline V lookup: CDR1 LGHNA, CDR2 YNFKEQ. This CDR3 comprises 17 residues. V was pared by 1 base and J by 0 bases, with 3 bases of the junction left unmatched. The CDR3 loop is CASSQGQGSSGANVLTF. The CDR3 bases are TGTGCCAGCAGCCAAGGACAGGGAAGCTCTGGGGCCAACGTCCTGACTTTC.

This clone has just a few counts. This chain connects TRBV5-1 to TRBJ2-7, with D perhaps matching TRBD2 (6 bases). Germline loops: CDR1 SGHRS, CDR2 YFSETQ. V lost 3 bases, J lost 7 bases, and 14 bases lay in between. This CDR3 is built from 13 residues. CDR3: CASSSTGVGEQYF. The CDR3 region has the DNA TGCGCCAGCAGCTCCACGGGAGTGGGTGAGCAGTACTTC.

The J gene is TRBJ2-7, the V gene TRBV4-2; possibly TRBD2 for D (6 bases). The CDR3 covers 15 residues. The V and J ends lost 1 base and 4 bases respectively, with 14 bases between them. Germline values: CDR1 LGHNA, CDR2 YNFKEQ. CDR3 region: CASSQAGTQGYEQYF. CDR3 DNA: TGTGCCAGCAGCCAAGCGGGGACTCAAGGATACGAGCAGTACTTC.

V usage is TRBV13 and J usage is TRBJ1-3; D uncertain. The V gene lost 2 bases and the J gene lost 0 bases, with 5 bases spanning the gap. Germline CDR1 reads PRHDT; CDR2 reads FYEKMQ (reference sequence). There are 14 residues in the CDR3. The CDR3 DNA reads TGTGCCAGCAGCTTATCCAACTCTGGAAACACCATATATTTT. Protein sequence: CASSLSNSGNTIYF.

V gene TRBV25-1 combines with J gene TRBJ2-3; no reliable D call. V was clipped by 2 bases and J by 1 base, with 10 bases between them. Germline CDR1 reads MGHDK; CDR2 reads SYGVNS. This CDR3 spans 15 amino acids. DNA for the CDR3: TGTGCCAGCAGTGAACGGAGAGGTGGCACAGATACGCAGTATTTT. Translated: CASSERRGGTDTQYF. Based on the CDR3 plus reference TRBV25-1 and TRBJ2-3, the full variable domain is EADIYQTPRYLVIGTGKKITLECSQTMGHDKMYWYQQDPGMELHLIHYSYGVNSTEKGDLSSESTVSRIRTEHFPLTLESARPSHTSQYLCASSERRGGTDTQYFGPGTRLTVL.

This chain uses TRBV5-4 with TRBJ1-1; D remains unclear. V lost 2 bases and J lost 1, with 6 bases in between. CDR3 length: 13 amino acids. The germline CDR1 and CDR2 sequences are SGHNT and YYREEE (reference sequence). The CDR3, as DNA: TGTGCCAGCAGCTTCGGTCCGAACACTGAAGCTTTCTTT. This sequence encodes CASSFGPNTEAFF. The full variable domain, its missing parts supplied by reference TRBV5-4 and TRBJ1-1, is ETGVTQSPTHLIKTRGQQVTLRCSSQSGHNTVSWYQQALGQGPQFIFQYYREEENGRGNFPPRFSGLQFPNYSSELNVNALELDDSALYLCASSFGPNTEAFFGQGTRLTVV.

The rearrangement links TRBV6-5 to TRBJ1-4, with a possible D match to TRBD1 (5 bases). Trimming took off 6 bases at V and 5 bases at J, with 10 bases between the two ends. This CDR3 is 13 amino acids long. CDR1 is MNHEY, CDR2 SVGAGI, per germline. The CDR3 region has the DNA TGTGCCAGCAGCCGGAGACAGAATGAAAAACTGTTTTTT. It codes for CASSRRQNEKLFF.

The J gene is TRBJ2-7, the V gene TRBV2, with D tentatively TRBD1 (6 bases). This CDR3 region has 13 residues. Trimming cost V 6 bases and J 1 base, with 10 bases left between them. Per the germline V gene, CDR1 is SNHLY and CDR2 is FYNNEI. The CDR3, as DNA: TGTGCCAGCAGGGAGGACAGATCCTACGAGCAGTACTTC. Encoded protein: CASREDRSYEQYF. Supplemented by reference TRBV2 and TRBJ2-7, the full variable domain reads EPEVTQTPSHQVTQMGQEVILRCVPISNHLYFYWYRQILGQKVEFLVSFYNNEISEKSEIFDDQFSVERPDGSNFTLKIRSTKLEDSAMYFCASREDRSYEQYFGPGTRLTVT.

This CDR3 reads CASSLAGARTGQRSYNSPLHF. The CDR3 DNA reads TGCGCCAGCAGCTTGGCGGGTGCCAGGACAGGGCAAAGATCCTATAATTCACCCCTCCACTTT. The genes are TRBV5-1 and TRBJ1-6; 8 bases align to TRBD1. The CDR3 covers 21 residues. Germline V gene lookup returns CDR1 SGHRS and CDR2 YFSETQ. The V segment lost 0 bases and the J segment 1 base; nucleotides outside the gene matches: 15. Together with reference TRBV5-1 and TRBJ1-6, the CDR3 gives the full variable domain: KAGVTQTPRYLIKTRGQQVTLSCSPISGHRSVSWYQQTPGQGLQFLFEYFSETQRNKGNFPGRFSGRQFSNSRSEMNVSTLELGDSALYLCASSLAGARTGQRSYNSPLHFGNGTRLTVT.

This chain joins TRBV4-2 and TRBJ2-1; D not resolved. The CDR3 is 12 amino acids. The V gene lost 0 bases and the J gene lost 15 bases, with 12 bases spanning the gap. CDR1 is LGHNA and CDR2 is YNFKEQ in the germline V gene. The DNA of the CDR3 is TGTGCCAGCAGCCAAGAAATGGAGACCCCGTTCTTC. Its translation is CASSQEMETPFF.

This chain connects TRBV7-6 to TRBJ1-1, with D maybe TRBD1 (5 bases). CDR3 length equals 13 residues. Germline-derived CDR1 and CDR2 are SGHVS and FNYEAQ. Trimming left V 2 bases short and J 5 bases short, with 9 bases between. The CDR3 bases are TGTGCCAGCAGCTTAAAAAAGGGGACTGAAGCTTTCTTT. Translated: CASSLKKGTEAFF.

The chain joins TRBV7-2 to TRBJ2-7, with TRBD2 identical over 10 bases. Germline CDR1 reads SGHTA; CDR2 reads FQGNSA. The length of the CDR3 is 17 residues. J gave up 9 bases and V 3 bases, and 17 bases lay outside the gene matches. The CDR3 reads CASSFETSGIGARGQYF. CDR3 in DNA: TGTGCCAGCAGCTTCGAAACTAGCGGGATTGGGGCAAGAGGGCAGTACTTC.

The rearrangement joins TRBV28 to TRBJ2-1; 12 bases align to TRBD2. The germline V gene encodes CDR1 MDHEN and CDR2 SYDVKM. V lost 6 bases, J lost 6 bases, and 6 bases stayed unmatched. CDR3 length: 15 amino acids. CDR3 bases: TGTGCCAGCAGCTTGACTAGCGGGAGTAGCAATGAGCAGTTCTTC. Translated, it gives CASSLTSGSSNEQFF.

This clone is a singleton in its sample. This chain uses TRBV7-6 with TRBJ2-7, with 10 bases aligning to TRBD1. CDR1 SGHVS and CDR2 FNYEAQ come from the germline V gene. V lost 0 bases and J lost 6; bases outside the gene matches: 11. The CDR3 length is 17 residues. CDR3 residues: CASSLAFGGQGIGEQYF. The CDR3 DNA reads as TGTGCCAGCAGCTTAGCATTTGGGGGACAGGGGATCGGCGAGCAGTACTTC.

The table lists this clone with a count of one. The chain has TRBV7-3 and TRBJ2-2, with TRBD2 identical over 11 bases. Germline V gene sequence: CDR1 SGHTA, CDR2 FQGTGA. J gave up 4 bases and V 2 bases, and 12 bases lay outside the gene matches. The CDR3 contains 19 residues. CDR3 nucleotide sequence: TGTGCCAGCAGCTTAGTTCGGCCTAGCGGGAGGAGAATCACCGGGGAGCTGTTTTTT. Translation: CASSLVRPSGRRITGELFF.

The chain is built from TRBV18 and TRBJ1-2, with 10 bases aligning to TRBD1. Per the germline V gene, CDR1 is KGHSH and CDR2 is LQKENI. With V trimmed by 2 bases and J by 7 bases, 7 bases remained unmatched. This CDR3 has 15 residues. Here the CDR3 DNA reads TGTGCCAGCTCACCAGGGACAGGGGTCGATAGTGGCTACACCTTC. The encoded protein is CASSPGTGVDSGYTF.

The rearrangement links TRBV4-2 to TRBJ2-1; D gene ambiguous. The CDR3 contains 14 residues. The germline V gene encodes CDR1 LGHNA and CDR2 YNFKEQ. The V end lost 0 bases, the J end lost 5 bases, and 8 bases lay between the germline ends. The CDR3 sequence: CASSQDRANNEQFF. CDR3 coding DNA: TGTGCCAGCAGCCAAGACCGAGCGAACAATGAGCAGTTCTTC.

The chain carries TRBV4-1 and TRBJ1-2; no reliable D call. Germline-derived CDR1 and CDR2 are MGHRA and YSYEKL. The CDR3 contains 15 residues. The V and J ends lost 0 bases and 4 bases respectively, with 12 bases between them. CDR3 protein: CASSQEPGERYGYTF. The CDR3 DNA reads as TGCGCCAGCAGCCAAGAACCCGGGGAGCGCTATGGCTACACCTTC.

V gene TRBV7-8 combines with J gene TRBJ1-6; TRBD1 matches 8 bases. The CDR3 contains 15 residues. Looked up from germline, CDR1 is SGHVS and CDR2 is FQNEAQ. V gave up 5 bases and J gave up 6 bases; unmatched junction bases: 6. In DNA, the CDR3 is TGTGCCAGCAGCCAAGACAGGGGACGTAATTCACCCCTCCACTTT. It is translated as CASSQDRGRNSPLHF. The full variable domain, rest sourced from reference TRBV7-8 and TRBJ1-6, is GAGVSQSPRYKVAKRGQDVALRCDPISGHVSLFWYQQALGQGPEFLTYFQNEAQLDKSGLPSDRFFAERPEGSVSTLKIQRTQQEDSAVYLCASSQDRGRNSPLHFGNGTRLTVT.

CDR3 protein: CASRALLGGNSPLHF. In nucleotides, the CDR3 is TGTGCCAGTAGGGCGCTTTTAGGGGGAAATTCACCCCTCCACTTT. The rearrangement uses TRBV19 and TRBJ1-6, with D perhaps matching TRBD1 (6 bases). This CDR3 is 15 amino acids long. The V gene's germline CDR1 is LNHDA and CDR2 SQIVND (reference sequence). V was cut by 6 bases and J by 7 bases, with 16 bases left in between.

This rearrangement joins TRBV5-4 to TRBJ2-5, with 11 bases lining up with TRBD1. The V gene's germline CDR1 is SGHNT and CDR2 YYREEE (reference sequence). V dropped 3 bases and J dropped 7; count of bases not matched to a gene: 8. The CDR3 extends over 15 amino acids. CDR3 in amino acids: CASSSGQGARGTQYF. CDR3 in DNA: TGTGCCAGCAGCTCAGGACAGGGGGCGCGGGGGACCCAGTACTTC.

The chain couples TRBV27 to TRBJ2-3; D is unclear. Germline lookup yields CDR1 MNHEY and CDR2 SMNVEV (reference sequence). The CDR3 consists of 15 residues. V dropped 4 bases and J dropped 2 bases, with 13 bases sitting between them. This chain's CDR3 is CASSSAHINTDTQYF. In DNA form, the CDR3 reads TGTGCCAGCAGTTCTGCCCACATAAACACAGATACGCAGTATTTT.

This chain links TRBV11-2 with TRBJ2-7; D ambiguous. The CDR3 spans 15 residues. CDR1 is SGHAT and CDR2 is FQNNGV in the germline V gene. With 1 base removed from V and 0 bases from J, the gap between germline ends came to 10 bases. Here the CDR3 DNA reads TGTGCCAGCAGCTTAGCGCGGTCCGGCTCCTACGAGCAGTACTTC. This translates into CASSLARSGSYEQYF.